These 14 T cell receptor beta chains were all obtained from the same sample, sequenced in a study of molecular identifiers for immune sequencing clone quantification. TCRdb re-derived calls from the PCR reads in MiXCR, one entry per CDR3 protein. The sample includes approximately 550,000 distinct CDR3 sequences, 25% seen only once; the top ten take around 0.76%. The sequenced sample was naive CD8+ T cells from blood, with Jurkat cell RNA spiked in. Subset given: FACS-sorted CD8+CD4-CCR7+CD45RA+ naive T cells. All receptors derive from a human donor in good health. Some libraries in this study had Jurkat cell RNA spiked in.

The CDR3 DNA reads as TGTGCCAGCAGTGCCCGACAGGACACCGGGGAGCTGTTTTTT. The encoded protein is CASSARQDTGELFF. V is TRBV6-1 and J is TRBJ2-2, with a weak D call TRBD1 (6 bases). V lost 4 bases to trimming and J lost 3 bases, with 9 bases between them. Germline CDR1 reads MNHNS; CDR2 reads SASEGT. The CDR3 sequence is 14 residues long.

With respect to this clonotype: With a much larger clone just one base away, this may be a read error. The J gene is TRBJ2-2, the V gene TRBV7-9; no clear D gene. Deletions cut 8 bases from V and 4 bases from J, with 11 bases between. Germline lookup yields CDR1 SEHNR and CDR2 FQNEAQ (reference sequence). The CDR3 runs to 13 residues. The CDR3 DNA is TGTGCCAGCGGCTCCGACCTCACCGGGGAGCTGTTTTTT. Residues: CASGSDLTGELFF.

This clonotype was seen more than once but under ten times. CDR3 in amino acids: CASSPLDPTYSYEQYF. CDR3 coding DNA: TGTGCCAGCAGTCCCCTAGACCCGACCTATTCGTACGAGCAGTACTTC. The J gene is TRBJ2-7, the V gene TRBV27; D gene ambiguous. Germline CDR1 is MNHEY and CDR2 is SMNVEV (reference sequence). The CDR3 totals 16 residues. Trimming pared 5 bases from V and 4 bases from J, leaving 21 bases between.

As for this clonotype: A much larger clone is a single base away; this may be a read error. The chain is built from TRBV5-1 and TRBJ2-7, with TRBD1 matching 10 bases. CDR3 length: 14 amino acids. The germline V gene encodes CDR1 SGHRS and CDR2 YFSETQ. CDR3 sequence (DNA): TGCGCCAGCAACTCGACAGGGGGCTCCAACGAGCAGTACTTC. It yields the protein CASNSTGGSNEQYF.

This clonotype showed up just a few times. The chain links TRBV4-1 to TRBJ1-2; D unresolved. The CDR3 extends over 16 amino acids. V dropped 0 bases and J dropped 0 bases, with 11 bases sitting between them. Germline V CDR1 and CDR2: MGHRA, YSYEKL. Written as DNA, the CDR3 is TGCGCCAGCAGCCAAGATGGGGTGGCAGCTAACTATGGCTACACCTTC. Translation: CASSQDGVAANYGYTF.

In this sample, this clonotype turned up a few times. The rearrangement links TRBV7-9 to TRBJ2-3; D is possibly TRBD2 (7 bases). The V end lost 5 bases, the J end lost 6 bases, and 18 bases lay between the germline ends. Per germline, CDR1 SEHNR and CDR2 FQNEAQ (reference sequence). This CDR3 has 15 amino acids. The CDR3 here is CASSIHGGAMDTQYF. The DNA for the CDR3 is TGTGCCAGCAGCATTCATGGGGGGGCCATGGATACGCAGTATTTT. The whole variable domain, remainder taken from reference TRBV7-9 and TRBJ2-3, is DTGVSQNPRHKITKRGQNVTFRCDPISEHNRLYWYRQTLGQGPEFLTYFQNEAQLEKSRLLSDRFSAERPKGSFSTLEIQRTEQGDSAMYLCASSIHGGAMDTQYFGPGTRLTVL.

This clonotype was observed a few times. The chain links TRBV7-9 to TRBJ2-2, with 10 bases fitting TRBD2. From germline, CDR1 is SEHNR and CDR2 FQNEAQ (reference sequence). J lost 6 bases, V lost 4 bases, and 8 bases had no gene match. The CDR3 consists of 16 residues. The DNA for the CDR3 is TGTGCCAGCAGCTCACCCCTAGCGGGAGATGCCGGGGAGCTGTTTTTT. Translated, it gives CASSSPLAGDAGELFF.

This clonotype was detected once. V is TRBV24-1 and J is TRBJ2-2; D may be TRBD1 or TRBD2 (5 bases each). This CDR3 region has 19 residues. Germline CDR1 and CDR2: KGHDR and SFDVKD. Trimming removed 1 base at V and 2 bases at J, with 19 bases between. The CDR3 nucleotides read TGTGCCACCAGTGATTTAAGCGCGGGCAGGGTGATTAACACCGGGGAGCTGTTTTTT. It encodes CATSDLSAGRVINTGELFF.

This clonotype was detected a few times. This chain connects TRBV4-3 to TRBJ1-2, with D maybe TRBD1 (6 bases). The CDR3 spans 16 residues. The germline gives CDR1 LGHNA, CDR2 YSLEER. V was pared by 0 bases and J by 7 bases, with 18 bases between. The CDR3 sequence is CASSQEMIQGAIGYTF. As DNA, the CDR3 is TGCGCCAGCAGCCAAGAGATGATACAGGGCGCTATTGGCTACACCTTC.

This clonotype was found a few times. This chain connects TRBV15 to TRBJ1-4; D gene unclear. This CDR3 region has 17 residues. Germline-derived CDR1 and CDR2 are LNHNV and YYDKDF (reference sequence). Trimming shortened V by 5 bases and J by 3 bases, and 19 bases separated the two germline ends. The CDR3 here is CATSSGFNNGANEKLFF. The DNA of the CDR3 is TGTGCCACCAGCTCGGGATTTAACAACGGGGCTAATGAAAAACTGTTTTTT.

The chain's CDR3 is CASSIGGQELNYGYTF. The CDR3, as DNA: TGTGCCAGCAGCATAGGTGGACAGGAATTAAACTATGGCTACACCTTC. The chain couples TRBV7-9 to TRBJ1-2; 7 nucleotides agree with TRBD1. This CDR3 region has 16 residues. With V trimmed by 5 bases and J by 2 bases, 11 bases remained unmatched. CDR1 is SEHNR and CDR2 is FQNEAQ in the germline V gene (reference sequence).

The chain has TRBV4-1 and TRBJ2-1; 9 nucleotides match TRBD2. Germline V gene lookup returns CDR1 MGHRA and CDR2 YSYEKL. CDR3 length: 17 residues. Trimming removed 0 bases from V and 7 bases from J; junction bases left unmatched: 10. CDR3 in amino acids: CASSQDLSSGMKNEQFF. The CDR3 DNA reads TGCGCCAGCAGCCAAGATTTATCTAGCGGGATGAAGAATGAGCAGTTCTTC.

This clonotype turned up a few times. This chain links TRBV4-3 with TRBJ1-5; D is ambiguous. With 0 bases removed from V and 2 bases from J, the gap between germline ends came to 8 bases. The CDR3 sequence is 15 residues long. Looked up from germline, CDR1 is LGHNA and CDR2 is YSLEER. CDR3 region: CASSQDLRGNQPQHF. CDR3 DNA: TGCGCCAGCAGCCAAGATTTAAGGGGCAATCAGCCCCAGCATTTT.

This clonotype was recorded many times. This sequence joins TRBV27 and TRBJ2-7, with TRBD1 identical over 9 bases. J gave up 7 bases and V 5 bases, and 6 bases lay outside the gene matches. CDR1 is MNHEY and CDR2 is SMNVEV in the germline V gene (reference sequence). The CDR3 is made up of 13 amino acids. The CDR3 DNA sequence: TGTGCCAGCAGTCCACAGGGGGCGTGGGAGCAGTACTTC. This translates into CASSPQGAWEQYF.